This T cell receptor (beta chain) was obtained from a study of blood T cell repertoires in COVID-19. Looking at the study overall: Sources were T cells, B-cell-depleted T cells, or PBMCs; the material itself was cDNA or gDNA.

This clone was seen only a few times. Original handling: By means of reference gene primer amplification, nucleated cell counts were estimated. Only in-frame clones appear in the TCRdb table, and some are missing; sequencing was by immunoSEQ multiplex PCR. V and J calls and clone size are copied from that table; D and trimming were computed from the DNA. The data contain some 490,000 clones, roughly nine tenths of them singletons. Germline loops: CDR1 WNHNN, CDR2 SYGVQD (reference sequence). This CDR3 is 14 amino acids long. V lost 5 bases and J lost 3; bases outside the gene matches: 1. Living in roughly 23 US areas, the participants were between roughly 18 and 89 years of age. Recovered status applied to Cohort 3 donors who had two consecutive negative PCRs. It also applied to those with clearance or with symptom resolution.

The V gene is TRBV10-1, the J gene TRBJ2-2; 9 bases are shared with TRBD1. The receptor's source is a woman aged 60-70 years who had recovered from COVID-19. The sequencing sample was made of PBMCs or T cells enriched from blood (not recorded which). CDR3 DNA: TGCGCCAGCAGTACAGGGGGCGACACCGGGGAGCTGTTTTTT. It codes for CASSTGGDTGELFF.